The entry below describes one T cell receptor beta chain. The data originate from a study of control samples from healthy donors and cancer patients. TCRdb's copy holds only in-frame clones and misses some; the assay was immunoSEQ multiplex PCR. Of about 140,000 clones detected, about 90% appear once; the ten largest clones hold under 9%. Germline lookup yields CDR1 KGHSH and CDR2 LQKENI. Deletions cut 3 bases from V and 5 bases from J, with 6 bases between. The CDR3 consists of 12 residues. The sample taken for sequencing was blood. This TCR was recovered from a man between 18 and 29 years old in good health. The J gene is TRBJ2-3, the V gene TRBV18; D not resolved. The CDR3 loop is CASSPTKDTQYF. The CDR3 DNA reads TGTGCCAGCTCACCGACGAAAGATACGCAGTATTTT. Supplemented by reference TRBV18 and TRBJ2-3, the full variable domain reads NAGVMQNPRHLVRRRGQEARLRCSPMKGHSHVYWYRQLPEEGLKFMVYLQKENIIDESGMPKERFSAEFPKEGPSILRIQQVVRGDSAAYFCASSPTKDTQYFGPGTRLTVL.